This T cell receptor beta chain is drawn from a study of cytomegalovirus exposure and HLA in healthy donors. In the PCR, 60 Vbeta and 13 Jbeta primers were used. Measured with immunoSEQ multiplex PCR; TCRdb has only the in-frame clones, and not every one. Of some 110,000 clones listed, 76% are singletons. This TCR was recovered from a man in his forties or fifties in good health and CMV-seronegative. The sequencing input was PBMCs.

CDR3 DNA: TGCGCCAGCAGCTTGGACAGGGGCGAGGGTTCACCCCTCCACTTT. Encoded protein: CASSLDRGEGSPLHF. The chain joins TRBV5-1 to TRBJ1-6; 7 bases align to TRBD1. CDR3 length: 15 amino acids. After removal of 0 bases from V and 9 bases from J, the junction contained 6 bases not matched to a gene. The germline gives CDR1 SGHRS, CDR2 YFSETQ.